The clone carrying this TCR beta chain was counted between two and nine times. The entry originates in a study of T cell changes during pregnancy in multiple sclerosis. After removal of 4 bases from V and 4 bases from J, the junction contained 11 bases not matched to a gene. The CDR3 runs 16 residues. Germline CDR1 SGHTA, CDR2 FQGNSA. Measured with immunoSEQ multiplex PCR; TCRdb has only the in-frame clones, and not every one. Here the sample spans fewer than 85,000 clones, about 93% being singletons. This rearrangement joins TRBV7-2 to TRBJ2-3, with 7 bases aligning to TRBD2. The TCR originated in a female donor in good health, enrolled as a control in a pregnancy study. The specimen comprised peripheral blood, sampled after pregnancy. The CDR3 DNA reads TGTGCCAGCAGCTCAGAGTGGGGGGGAAGGGCAGATACGCAGTATTTT. It encodes CASSSEWGGRADTQYF.